Included here is one TCR beta chain sequence, with context. This sample was taken from a study of blood T cell repertoires in COVID-19. Study details: The United States, Italy and Spain supplied acute and convalescent COVID-19 samples. The analysed material was cDNA or gDNA that came from T cells, B-cell-depleted T cells, or PBMCs.

Original methodology: Estimates of nucleated cell counts were drawn from the amplification of reference gene primers. Clones were read by immunoSEQ multiplex PCR, and TCRdb kept only the in-frame ones, dropping some. V and J calls and clone size are given by that table; D and trimming were obtained from the DNA. The table includes about 97,000 clones, about 83% detected once. The material sequenced was peripheral blood. The TCR sequence derives from a human donor in a cohort sampled during active COVID-19.

The DNA for the CDR3 is TGTGCCAGCAGTTACGGCAGGGTCTCCGACTACGAGCAGTACTTC. Amino acid sequence: CASSYGRVSDYEQYF. V and J are TRBV6-2 or TRBV6-3 and TRBJ2-7, with D maybe TRBD1 (5 bases). Germline CDR1 is MNHEY and CDR2 is SVGEGT. The CDR3 loop spans 15 amino acids. Trimming shortened V by 2 bases and J by 3 bases, and 14 bases separated the two germline ends.